This entry lists 17 T cell receptor beta chains sequenced from one sample in a study of response to subunit inactivated influenza vaccine. TCRdb processed the RT-PCR reads anew with MiXCR; each CDR3 protein has one entry. The sample holds some 500,000 distinct CDR3 sequences, roughly 13% seen once. This material consisted of PBMCs from blood, taken about 6 weeks after vaccination. Source of these receptors: a man between 50 and 59 years old who received an inactivated influenza vaccine.

This clonotype has more than one count but fewer than ten. This chain connects TRBV20-1 to TRBJ2-7; D unclear. Trimming shortened V by 3 bases and J by 3 bases, and 15 bases separated the two germline ends. CDR1 is DFQATT, CDR2 SNEGSKA, per germline (reference sequence). CDR3 length equals 14 residues. The CDR3 DNA reads TGCAGTGCTAGGCGTGGGTTTGGGGTCTACGAGCAGTACTTC. Residues: CSARRGFGVYEQYF.

The V and J genes are TRBV20-1 and TRBJ2-7; the match to TRBD1 covers 8 bases. In germline, CDR1 is DFQATT, CDR2 SNEGSKA (reference sequence). This CDR3 is built from 13 residues. The V and J ends lost 5 bases and 1 base, in that order; junction bases with no gene match: 4. As DNA, the CDR3 is TGCAGTGCTTTAGGACAGGGATCCTACGAGCAGTACTTC. Amino acids: CSALGQGSYEQYF.

The chain joins TRBV27 to TRBJ1-5, with 8 bases lining up with TRBD1. CDR1 and CDR2 from the germline V gene are MNHEY and SMNVEV (reference sequence). The V gene end was trimmed by 6 bases and the J gene end by 5 bases; junction bases not matched to a gene: 15. This CDR3 is 17 amino acids long. Written as DNA, the CDR3 is TGTGCCAGCAGCCCTATCCGCCGACAGGGGACGGATCAGCCCCAGCATTTT. This translates into CASSPIRRQGTDQPQHF.

This clonotype was seen more than once but under ten times. This rearrangement joins TRBV12-3 or TRBV12-4 to TRBJ1-1, with 12 bases aligning to TRBD1. The length of the CDR3 is 16 residues. The V and J ends lost 5 bases and 1 base, in that order; junction bases with no gene match: 5. The CDR3 here is CASSTRDRGPNTEAFF. In DNA, the CDR3 is TGTGCCAGCAGTACCCGGGACAGGGGGCCGAACACTGAAGCTTTCTTT.

The chain carries TRBV20-1 and TRBJ2-7; 8 nucleotides line up with TRBD2. This CDR3 region has 14 residues. Germline CDR1 and CDR2: DFQATT and SNEGSKA (reference sequence). Trimming cost V 1 base and J 3 bases; bases outside gene matches: 5. CDR3 in DNA: TGCAGTGCTAGAGTCCCGGGACTAGTCTACGAGCAGTACTTC. It specifies CSARVPGLVYEQYF.

This clonotype was observed a few times. This chain uses TRBV20-1 with TRBJ2-2; no reliable D call. Between the trimmed V and J ends, which lost 3 bases and 0 bases, there was a span of 8 bases. Germline loops: CDR1 DFQATT, CDR2 SNEGSKA (reference sequence). This CDR3 has 14 residues. The CDR3 bases are TGCAGTGCTAGTTTCAGTTCGAACACCGGGGAGCTGTTTTTT. It translates to CSASFSSNTGELFF.

The chain recombines TRBV5-5 with TRBJ2-7; 9 bases align to TRBD2. This CDR3 comprises 17 residues. The V gene's germline CDR1 is SGHKS and CDR2 YYEKEE (reference sequence). The V gene end was trimmed by 4 bases and the J gene end by 0 bases; junction bases not matched to a gene: 11. CDR3 coding DNA: TGTGCCAGCAGCCCGGACCGTAGACTAGCGGACTCCTACGAGCAGTACTTC. It translates to CASSPDRRLADSYEQYF.

This clonotype was detected many times. The rearrangement uses TRBV12-3 or TRBV12-4 and TRBJ1-3; no clear D. The CDR3 sequence is 13 residues long. The V and J ends lost 6 bases and 0 bases respectively, with 6 bases between them. Written as DNA, the CDR3 is TGTGCCAGCAGACAGACCTCTGGAAACACCATATATTTT. It specifies CASRQTSGNTIYF.

This clonotype has ten or more counts. The rearrangement joins TRBV3-1 to TRBJ2-7; 8 nucleotides agree with TRBD1. The trim removed 0 bases at V and 2 bases at J, leaving 9 bases unmatched. The CDR3 sequence is 17 residues long. Germline V gives CDR1 LGHDT, CDR2 YNNKEL (reference sequence). CDR3 sequence reads: CASSQEFVRDRPYEQYF. The CDR3 nucleotides are TGTGCCAGCAGCCAAGAATTTGTACGGGACAGGCCCTACGAGCAGTACTTC.

In this sample, this clonotype turned up a few times. The V call is TRBV6-2 or TRBV6-3, the J call TRBJ1-5, with 10 nucleotides matching TRBD1. V trimming: 6 bases; J trimming: 6 bases; junction bases outside the gene matches: 8. This CDR3 has 15 amino acids. Per the germline V gene, CDR1 is MNHEY and CDR2 is SVGEGT. CDR3 in amino acids: CASSRQTGGVQPQHF. In nucleotides, the CDR3 is TGTGCCAGCAGCCGCCAGACAGGGGGCGTTCAGCCCCAGCATTTT.

This sequence joins TRBV7-2 and TRBJ1-5; D possibly corresponds to TRBD1 (6 bases). This CDR3 region has 19 residues. Germline loops: CDR1 SGHTA, CDR2 FQGNSA. Trimming removed 0 bases from V and 3 bases from J, with 21 bases in between. The CDR3 is CASSLAKGPGDFNNQPQHF. In DNA, the CDR3 is TGTGCCAGCAGCTTAGCGAAAGGGCCAGGGGATTTCAACAATCAGCCCCAGCATTTT.

The CDR3 protein is CASSVGTTITRYNEQFF. Written as DNA, the CDR3 is TGTGCCAGCAGCGTTGGGACCACCATCACCCGATACAATGAGCAGTTCTTC. The J gene is TRBJ2-1, the V gene TRBV5-5; D may correspond to TRBD1 or TRBD2 (5 bases each). The V gene's germline CDR1 is SGHKS and CDR2 YYEKEE (reference sequence). V was pared by 4 bases and J by 4 bases, with 21 bases between. The CDR3 extends over 17 amino acids. Full variable domain (rest looked up from reference TRBV5-5 and TRBJ2-1): DAGVTQSPTHLIKTRGQQVTLRCSPISGHKSVSWYQQVLGQGPQFIFQYYEKEERGRGNFPDRFSARQFPNYSSELNVNALLLGDSALYLCASSVGTTITRYNEQFFGPGTRLTVL.

The chain has TRBV12-3 or TRBV12-4 and TRBJ2-7, with TRBD1 identical over 7 bases. The CDR3 is made up of 15 amino acids. J gave up 0 bases and V 5 bases, and 7 bases lay outside the gene matches. The CDR3 DNA follows: TGTGCCAGCAGTCCCGACGGGACAGCCTCCTACGAGCAGTACTTC. Its translation: CASSPDGTASYEQYF.

The table lists this clonotype with many counts. This chain joins TRBV28 and TRBJ2-1; TRBD2 matches at 8 bases. The germline V gene has CDR1 MDHEN and CDR2 SYDVKM. After removal of 3 bases from V and 4 bases from J, the junction contained 2 bases not matched to a gene. There are 14 residues in the CDR3. The CDR3 DNA follows: TGTGCCAGCAGTTTCGGGGGGGGTTACAATGAGCAGTTCTTC. It is translated as CASSFGGGYNEQFF.

This clonotype turned up a few times. The chain carries TRBV15 and TRBJ2-3, with 7 bases matching TRBD2. Per germline, CDR1 LNHNV and CDR2 YYDKDF (reference sequence). There are 18 residues in the CDR3. With 0 bases clipped from V and 2 bases from J, the junction kept 11 bases outside the gene matches. CDR3 protein: CATSRDSGREWDTDTQYF. CDR3 DNA sequence: TGTGCCACCAGCAGAGACTCGGGGCGGGAGTGGGACACAGATACGCAGTATTTT.

The genes are TRBV15 and TRBJ2-5; the D call may be TRBD1 or TRBD2 (6 bases each). Deletions cut 3 bases from V and 5 bases from J, with 19 bases between. Looked up from germline, CDR1 is LNHNV and CDR2 is YYDKDF (reference sequence). The CDR3 has 16 residues. CDR3 in DNA: TGTGCCACCAGCAGGAGAGACGGACAGCTAGCGGAGACCCAGTACTTC. Encoded protein: CATSRRDGQLAETQYF.

This clonotype was detected a few times. V usage is TRBV6-2 or TRBV6-3 and J usage is TRBJ1-5; a weak D match, TRBD1 (6 bases). The CDR3 is 15 amino acids. V was cut by 1 base and J by 2 bases, with 9 bases left in between. Germline CDR1 and CDR2: MNHEY and SVGEGT. As DNA, the CDR3 is TGTGCCAGCAGTTACTGGGGGCGAGGCAATCAGCCCCAGCATTTT. Its translation: CASSYWGRGNQPQHF.